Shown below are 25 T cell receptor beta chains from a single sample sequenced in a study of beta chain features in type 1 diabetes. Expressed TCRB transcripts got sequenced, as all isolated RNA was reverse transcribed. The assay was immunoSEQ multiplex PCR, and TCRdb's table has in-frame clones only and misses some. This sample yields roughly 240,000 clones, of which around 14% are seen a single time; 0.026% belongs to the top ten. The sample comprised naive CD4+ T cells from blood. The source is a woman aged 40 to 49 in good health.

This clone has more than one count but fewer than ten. The CDR3, as DNA: TGTGCCAGTAGCCCCAGGGGGCGAGAGCAGTACTTC. This sequence encodes CASSPRGREQYF. This sequence joins TRBV19 and TRBJ2-7; TRBD1 agrees at 8 bases. V dropped 6 bases and J dropped 7; count of bases not matched to a gene: 5. The CDR3 is made up of 12 amino acids. The germline gives CDR1 LNHDA, CDR2 SQIVND (reference sequence).

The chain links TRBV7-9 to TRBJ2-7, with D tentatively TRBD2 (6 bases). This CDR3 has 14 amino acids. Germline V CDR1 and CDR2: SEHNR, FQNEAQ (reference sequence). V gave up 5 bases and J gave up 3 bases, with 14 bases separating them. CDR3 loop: CASSGSRRDYEQYF. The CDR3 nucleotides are TGTGCCAGCAGCGGATCACGGCGGGACTACGAGCAGTACTTC. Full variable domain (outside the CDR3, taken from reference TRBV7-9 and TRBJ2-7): DTGVSQNPRHKITKRGQNVTFRCDPISEHNRLYWYRQTLGQGPEFLTYFQNEAQLEKSRLLSDRFSAERPKGSFSTLEIQRTEQGDSAMYLCASSGSRRDYEQYFGPGTRLTVT.

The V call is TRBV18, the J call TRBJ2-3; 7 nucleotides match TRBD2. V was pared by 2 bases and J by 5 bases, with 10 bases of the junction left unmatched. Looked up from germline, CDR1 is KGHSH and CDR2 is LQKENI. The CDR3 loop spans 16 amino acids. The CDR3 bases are TGTGCCAGCTCACCAACTAGACTAGCTCAACAAGATACGCAGTATTTT. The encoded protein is CASSPTRLAQQDTQYF.

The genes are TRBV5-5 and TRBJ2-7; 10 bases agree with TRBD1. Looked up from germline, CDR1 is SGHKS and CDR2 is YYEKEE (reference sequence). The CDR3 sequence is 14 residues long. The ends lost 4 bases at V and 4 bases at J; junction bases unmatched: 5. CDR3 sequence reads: CASSQGQGRYEQYF. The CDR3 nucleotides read TGTGCCAGCAGCCAGGGACAGGGGAGGTACGAGCAGTACTTC.

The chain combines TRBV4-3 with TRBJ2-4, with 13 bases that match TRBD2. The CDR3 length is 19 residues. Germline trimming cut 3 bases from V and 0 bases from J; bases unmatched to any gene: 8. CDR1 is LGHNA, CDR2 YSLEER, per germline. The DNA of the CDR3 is TGCGCCAGCAGCCAGAGGACTAGCGGGGGTATTCTAGCCAAAAACATTCAGTACTTC. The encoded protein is CASSQRTSGGILAKNIQYF.

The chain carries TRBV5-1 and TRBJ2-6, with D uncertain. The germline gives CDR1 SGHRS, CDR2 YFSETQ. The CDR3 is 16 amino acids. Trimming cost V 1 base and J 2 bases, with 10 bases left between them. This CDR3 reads CASSLPESTGANVLTF. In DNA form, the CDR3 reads TGCGCCAGCAGCTTGCCGGAGTCTACTGGGGCCAACGTCCTGACTTTC.

The CDR3 reads CASSPAGGQETQYF. CDR3 bases: TGTGCCAGCAGCCCAGCGGGGGGTCAAGAGACCCAGTACTTC. The rearrangement links TRBV11-3 to TRBJ2-5; 9 nucleotides align to TRBD2. V shed 5 bases and J 2 bases; nucleotides not matched to a gene: 3. Germline V gene sequence: CDR1 SGHNT, CDR2 YENEEA. The CDR3 extends over 14 amino acids. The entire variable domain, with the rest obtained from reference TRBV11-3 and TRBJ2-5, is as follows: EAGVVQSPRYKIIEKKQPVAFWCNPISGHNTLYWYLQNLGQGPELLIRYENEEAVDDSQLPKDRFSAERLKGVDSTLKIQPAELGDSAVYLCASSPAGGQETQYFGPGTRLLVL.

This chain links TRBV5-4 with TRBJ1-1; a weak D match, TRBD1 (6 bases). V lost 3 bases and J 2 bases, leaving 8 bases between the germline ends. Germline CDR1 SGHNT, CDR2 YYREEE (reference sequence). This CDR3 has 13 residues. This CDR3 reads CASSSRGNTEAFF. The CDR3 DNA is TGTGCCAGCAGCTCCAGGGGAAACACTGAAGCTTTCTTT.

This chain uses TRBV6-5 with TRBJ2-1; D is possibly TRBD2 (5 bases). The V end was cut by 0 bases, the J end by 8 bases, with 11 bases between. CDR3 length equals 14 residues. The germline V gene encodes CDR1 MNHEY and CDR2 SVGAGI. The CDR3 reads CASSYSGVLYEQFF. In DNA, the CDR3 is TGTGCCAGCAGTTACTCCGGGGTTTTGTATGAGCAGTTCTTC.

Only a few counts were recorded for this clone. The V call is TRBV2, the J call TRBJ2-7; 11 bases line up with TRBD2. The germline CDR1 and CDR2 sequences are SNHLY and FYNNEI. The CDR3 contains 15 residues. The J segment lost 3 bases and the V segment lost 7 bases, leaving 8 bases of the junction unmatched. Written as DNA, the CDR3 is TGTGCCAGCACTTCCCCCGGGACTAGCGGCTACGAGCAGTACTTC. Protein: CASTSPGTSGYEQYF.

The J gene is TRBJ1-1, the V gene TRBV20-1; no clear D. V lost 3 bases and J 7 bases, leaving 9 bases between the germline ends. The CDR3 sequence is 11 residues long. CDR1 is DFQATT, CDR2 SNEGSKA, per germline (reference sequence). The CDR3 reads CSARAAGEAFF. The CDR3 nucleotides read TGCAGTGCTAGGGCTGCTGGTGAAGCTTTCTTT.

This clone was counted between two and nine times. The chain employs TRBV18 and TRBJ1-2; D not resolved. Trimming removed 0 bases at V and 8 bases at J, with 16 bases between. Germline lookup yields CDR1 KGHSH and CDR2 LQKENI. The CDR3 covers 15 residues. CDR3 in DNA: TGTGCCAGCTCACCACCAGCAGGTCGGCAAGCCGGCTACACCTTC. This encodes CASSPPAGRQAGYTF.

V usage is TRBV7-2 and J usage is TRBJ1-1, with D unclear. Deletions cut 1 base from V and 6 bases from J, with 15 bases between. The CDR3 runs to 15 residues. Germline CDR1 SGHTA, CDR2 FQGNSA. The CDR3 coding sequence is TGTGCCAGCAGCTTAGTCCCGGGAGCCGCTTCTGAAGCTTTCTTT. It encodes CASSLVPGAASEAFF.

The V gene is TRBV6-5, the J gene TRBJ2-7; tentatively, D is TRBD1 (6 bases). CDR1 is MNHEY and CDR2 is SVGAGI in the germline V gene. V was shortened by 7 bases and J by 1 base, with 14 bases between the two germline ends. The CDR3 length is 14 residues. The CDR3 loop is CASMRGSRSYEQYF. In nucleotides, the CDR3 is TGTGCCAGCATGAGGGGGTCACGGTCCTACGAGCAGTACTTC.

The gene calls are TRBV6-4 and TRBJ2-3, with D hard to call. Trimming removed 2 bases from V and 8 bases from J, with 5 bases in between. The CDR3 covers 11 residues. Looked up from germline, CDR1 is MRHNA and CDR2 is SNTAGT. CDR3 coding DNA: TGTGCCAGCAGTGACACCGGTACGCAGTATTTT. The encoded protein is CASSDTGTQYF.

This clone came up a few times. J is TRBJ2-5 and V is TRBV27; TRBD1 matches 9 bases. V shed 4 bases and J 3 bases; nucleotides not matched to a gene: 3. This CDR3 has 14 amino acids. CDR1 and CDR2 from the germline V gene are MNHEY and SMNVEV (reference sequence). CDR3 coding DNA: TGTGCCAGCAGTTCCTGGACAGGGGAAGAGACCCAGTACTTC. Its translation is CASSSWTGEETQYF.

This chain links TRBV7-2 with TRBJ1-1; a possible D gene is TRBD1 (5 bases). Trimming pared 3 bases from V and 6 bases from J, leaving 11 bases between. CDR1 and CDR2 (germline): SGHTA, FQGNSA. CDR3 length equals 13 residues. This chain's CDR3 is CASSFYRQPEAFF. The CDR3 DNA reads TGTGCCAGCAGCTTCTACAGACAGCCTGAAGCTTTCTTT.

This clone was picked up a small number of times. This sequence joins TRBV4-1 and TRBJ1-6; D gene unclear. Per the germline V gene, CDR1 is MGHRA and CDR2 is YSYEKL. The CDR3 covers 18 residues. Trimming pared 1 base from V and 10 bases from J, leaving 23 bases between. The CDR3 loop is CASSQASGRGKFGSPLHF. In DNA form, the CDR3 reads TGCGCCAGCAGCCAAGCCTCCGGACGCGGGAAATTCGGGTCACCCCTCCACTTT.

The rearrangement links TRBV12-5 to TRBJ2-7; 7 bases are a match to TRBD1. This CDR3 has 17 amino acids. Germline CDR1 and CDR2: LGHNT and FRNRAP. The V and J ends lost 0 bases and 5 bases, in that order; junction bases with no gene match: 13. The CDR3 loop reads CASGLVLDRLSPHEQYF. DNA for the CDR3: TGTGCTAGTGGTTTGGTACTGGACAGGTTGAGTCCCCACGAGCAGTACTTC. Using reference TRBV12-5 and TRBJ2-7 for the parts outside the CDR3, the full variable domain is DARVTQTPRHKVTEMGQEVTMRCQPILGHNTVFWYRQTMMQGLELLAYFRNRAPLDDSGMPKDRFSAEMPDATLATLKIQPSEPRDSAVYFCASGLVLDRLSPHEQYFGPGTRLTVT.

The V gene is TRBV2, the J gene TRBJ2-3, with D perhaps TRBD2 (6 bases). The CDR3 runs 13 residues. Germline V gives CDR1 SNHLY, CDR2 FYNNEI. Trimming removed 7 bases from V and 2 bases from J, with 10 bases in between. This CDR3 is CASIAGYTDTQYF. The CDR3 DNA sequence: TGTGCCAGCATTGCGGGGTACACAGATACGCAGTATTTT.

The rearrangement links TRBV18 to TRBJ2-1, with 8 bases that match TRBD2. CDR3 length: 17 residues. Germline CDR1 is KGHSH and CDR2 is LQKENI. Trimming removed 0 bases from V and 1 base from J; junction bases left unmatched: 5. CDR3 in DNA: TGTGCCAGCTCACCACCGACTAGCGTAATTTCCTACAATGAGCAGTTCTTC. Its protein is CASSPPTSVISYNEQFF.

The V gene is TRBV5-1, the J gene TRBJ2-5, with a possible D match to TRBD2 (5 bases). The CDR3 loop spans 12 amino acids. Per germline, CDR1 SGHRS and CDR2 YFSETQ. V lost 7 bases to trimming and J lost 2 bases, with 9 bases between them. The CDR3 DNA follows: TGCGCCAGCGGCGGGTATCAAGAGACCCAGTACTTC. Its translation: CASGGYQETQYF. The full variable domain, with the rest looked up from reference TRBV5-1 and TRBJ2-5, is KAGVTQTPRYLIKTRGQQVTLSCSPISGHRSVSWYQQTPGQGLQFLFEYFSETQRNKGNFPGRFSGRQFSNSRSEMNVSTLELGDSALYLCASGGYQETQYFGPGTRLLVL.

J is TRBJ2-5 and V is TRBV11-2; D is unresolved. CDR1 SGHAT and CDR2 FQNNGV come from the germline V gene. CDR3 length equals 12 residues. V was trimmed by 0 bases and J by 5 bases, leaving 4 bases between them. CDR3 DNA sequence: TGTGCCAGCAGCTTAGAGAGGGAGACCCAGTACTTC. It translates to CASSLERETQYF.

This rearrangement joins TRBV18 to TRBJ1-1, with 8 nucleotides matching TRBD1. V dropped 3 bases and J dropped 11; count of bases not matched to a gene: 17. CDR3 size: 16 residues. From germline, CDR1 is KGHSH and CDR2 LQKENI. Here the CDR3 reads CASSPPNGQGPLLAFF. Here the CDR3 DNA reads TGTGCCAGCTCACCCCCTAACGGACAGGGCCCATTGTTGGCTTTCTTT.

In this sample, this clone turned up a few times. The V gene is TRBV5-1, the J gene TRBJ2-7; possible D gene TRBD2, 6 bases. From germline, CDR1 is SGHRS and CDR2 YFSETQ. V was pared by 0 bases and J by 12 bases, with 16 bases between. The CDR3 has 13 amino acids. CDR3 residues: CASSLGGTSDLYF. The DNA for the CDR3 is TGCGCCAGCAGCTTGGGAGGGACTTCGGATCTGTACTTC.